This T cell receptor beta chain came from a study of T cells in Graves' hyperthyroidism and ophthalmopathy. TCR beta CDR3 sequences were amplified from RNA transcripts. HTBI primers were used for first-round RT-PCR of the TCR CDR3. TCRdb independently ran MiXCR on the multiplex PCR reads; one entry per CDR3 protein. The sample lists 250,000 to 400,000 distinct CDR3 sequences, roughly 15% seen once, with about 37% in the top ten. CDR3 size: 15 residues. Germline CDR1 MNHNS, CDR2 SASEGT. Trimming pared 3 bases from V and 0 bases from J, leaving 9 bases between. A Clinical Activity Score of at least 3, a NOSPECS grade of at least 4 and a duration under 3 months were recorded in the ophthalmopathy patients. This clonotype was seen at least ten times. Its antigen is undetermined. Study-wide results and limits: Blood samples included most of the expanded thyroid clonotypes exceeding 0.001.

The chain has TRBV6-1 and TRBJ2-1; the D gene is possibly TRBD1 (6 bases). Sequencing was carried out using blood. The clonotype was recovered from a woman aged 40 to 55 with Graves' ophthalmopathy. The CDR3 nucleotides read TGTGCCAGCAGTGAGGGGGCAGGCTCCTACAATGAGCAGTTCTTC. This encodes CASSEGAGSYNEQFF.